The rows below give T cell receptor beta chains drawn from one sample of a study of OX40 agonist ivuxolimab in advanced cancers. This table comes from immunoSEQ multiplex PCR, and its TCRdb copy is limited to in-frame clones, with some not included. The table records about 78,000 clones, roughly nine tenths of them present only once. The material sequenced was CD4+ or CD8+ T cells sorted from blood, taken in a trial of the OX40 agonist ivuxolimab. The receptors derive from an adult with an advanced solid tumor such as melanoma, head and neck, liver or kidney cancer. CDR3s include the opening cysteine and the closing phenylalanine or tryptophan. The order of the fields is CDR3 DNA, CDR3 protein, clone size, J gene, V gene, D gene. The D gene is left open where the match is weak. Clone size is stated in some rows and not others, as once, few, many or a class when expanded.

CDR3nt: TGTGCCAGCTCGCCCGGCCAGAAGAACACTGAAGCTTTCTTT
CDR3aa: CASSPGQKNTEAFF
abundance: NA
j_gene: TRBJ1-1
v_gene: TRBV18
d_gene: NA

CDR3nt: TGTGCCAGCAGTCCCCTGGGTTCACCCCTCCACTTT
CDR3aa: CASSPLGSPLHF
abundance: NA
j_gene: TRBJ1-6
v_gene: TRBV28
d_gene: NA

CDR3nt: TGTGCCAGCAGCGACAGGGGCGTAGCTTTCTTT
CDR3aa: CASSDRGVAFF
abundance: NA
j_gene: TRBJ1-1
v_gene: TRBV6-4
d_gene: TRBD1

CDR3nt: TGTGCCAGCAGCTCGAGCGGGAGGACCGGGGAGCTGTTTTTT
CDR3aa: CASSSSGRTGELFF
abundance: NA
j_gene: TRBJ2-2
v_gene: TRBV11-3
d_gene: TRBD2

CDR3nt: TGCGCCAGCAGCAAAGACAGGGGGTACAATGAGCAGTTCTTC
CDR3aa: CASSKDRGYNEQFF
abundance: NA
j_gene: TRBJ2-1
v_gene: TRBV5-1
d_gene: TRBD1

CDR3nt: TGCGCCAGCAGCTTGGAAGCTACCCAAGAGACCCAGTACTTC
CDR3aa: CASSLEATQETQYF
abundance: once
j_gene: TRBJ2-5
v_gene: TRBV5-1
d_gene: NA

CDR3nt: TGTGCCAGCAGCTCGGACGCTGGAAACACCATATATTTT
CDR3aa: CASSSDAGNTIYF
abundance: NA
j_gene: TRBJ1-3
v_gene: TRBV7-9
d_gene: NA

CDR3nt: TGCGCCAGCAGCTTGGGAGGGGTAAGACAGCAAGAGACCCAGTACTTC
CDR3aa: CASSLGGVRQQETQYF
abundance: NA
j_gene: TRBJ2-5
v_gene: TRBV5-1
d_gene: NA

CDR3nt: TGTGCCAGCAGTTCCCGTGGGCCCTACGAGCAGTACTTC
CDR3aa: CASSSRGPYEQYF
abundance: NA
j_gene: TRBJ2-7
v_gene: TRBV28
d_gene: NA

CDR3nt: TGTGCCACCAGCAGAGAGGCTAGCGGGAGAGGGGACTCCGAGCAGTACTTC
CDR3aa: CATSREASGRGDSEQYF
abundance: NA
j_gene: TRBJ2-7
v_gene: TRBV15
d_gene: TRBD2

CDR3nt: TGTGCCTGGAGTAGGGCAGCGAGCTCCTATAATTCACCCCTCCACTTT
CDR3aa: CAWSRAASSYNSPLHF
abundance: NA
j_gene: TRBJ1-6
v_gene: TRBV30
d_gene: NA

CDR3nt: TGTGCCAGCTCACATCGGGAAGGTGGTCAGCCCCAGCATTTT
CDR3aa: CASSHREGGQPQHF
abundance: NA
j_gene: TRBJ1-5
v_gene: TRBV18
d_gene: NA

CDR3nt: TGCGCCAGCAGCCCCGCAGGGCAGGGGTTTTACGAGCAGTACTTC
CDR3aa: CASSPAGQGFYEQYF
abundance: NA
j_gene: TRBJ2-7
v_gene: TRBV5-1
d_gene: NA

CDR3nt: TGTGCCAGCACCGAGGGACAGGGGGTAGTCTATGGCTACACCTTC
CDR3aa: CASTEGQGVVYGYTF
abundance: once
j_gene: TRBJ1-2
v_gene: TRBV2
d_gene: TRBD1

CDR3nt: TGTGCCTGGACCCGTCGGGGTCTAGGGATGGGTTCACCCCTCCACTTT
CDR3aa: CAWTRRGLGMGSPLHF
abundance: NA
j_gene: TRBJ1-6
v_gene: TRBV30
d_gene: NA

CDR3nt: TGTGCCTGGAGTCCCCTAACAGTTAACTATGGCTACACCTTC
CDR3aa: CAWSPLTVNYGYTF
abundance: NA
j_gene: TRBJ1-2
v_gene: TRBV30
d_gene: NA

CDR3nt: TGCGCCAGCACCCTCCTGGGTTTCGCACCGAATTCACCCCTCCACTTT
CDR3aa: CASTLLGFAPNSPLHF
abundance: once
j_gene: TRBJ1-6
v_gene: TRBV4-1
d_gene: NA

CDR3nt: TGTGCCAGCAGCTTATTGCGGTCTGGGGAGCTGTTTTTT
CDR3aa: CASSLLRSGELFF
abundance: NA
j_gene: TRBJ2-2
v_gene: TRBV7-2
d_gene: NA

CDR3nt: TGTGCCAGCAGCTCACCCGGGAGATCGTACACAGATACGCAGTATTTT
CDR3aa: CASSSPGRSYTDTQYF
abundance: NA
j_gene: TRBJ2-3
v_gene: TRBV5-4
d_gene: NA

CDR3nt: TGCGCCAGCACCCAGACAGGGCCCGACAATGAGCAGTTCTTC
CDR3aa: CASTQTGPDNEQFF
abundance: NA
j_gene: TRBJ2-1
v_gene: TRBV5-1
d_gene: TRBD1

CDR3nt: TGTGCCAGCAGTATTAGGGGAGACTATGGCTACACCTTC
CDR3aa: CASSIRGDYGYTF
abundance: NA
j_gene: TRBJ1-2
v_gene: TRBV2
d_gene: NA